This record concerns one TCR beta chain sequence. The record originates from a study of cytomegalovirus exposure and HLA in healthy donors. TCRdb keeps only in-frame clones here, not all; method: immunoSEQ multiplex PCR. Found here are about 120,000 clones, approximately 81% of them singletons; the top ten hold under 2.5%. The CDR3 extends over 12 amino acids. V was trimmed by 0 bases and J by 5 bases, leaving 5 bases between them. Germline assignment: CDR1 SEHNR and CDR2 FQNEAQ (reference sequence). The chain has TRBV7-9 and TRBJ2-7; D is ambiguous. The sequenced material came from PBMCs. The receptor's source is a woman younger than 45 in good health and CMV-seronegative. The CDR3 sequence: CASSLASDEQYF. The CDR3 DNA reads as TGTGCCAGCAGCTTAGCGTCGGACGAGCAGTACTTC.